The 17 T cell receptor beta chains below all came from one sample that was sequenced in a study of identical twins. In TCRdb, the 5' RACE reads were re-called with MiXCR into one record per CDR3 protein. The table includes about 810,000 distinct CDR3 sequences, 9% to 15% detected once. This sample also appeared in a second study, on yellow fever vaccine responses in identical twins.

Sequencing input: PBMCs. Every receptor here comes from a woman under 30 in good health.

This clonotype was seen a handful of times. The gene calls are TRBV4-1 and TRBJ2-3; D is uncertain. V was shortened by 1 base and J by 0 bases, with 8 bases between the two germline ends. Germline V lookup: CDR1 MGHRA, CDR2 YSYEKL. The CDR3 loop spans 15 amino acids. The CDR3 loop reads CASSQVSVSTDTQYF. CDR3 sequence (DNA): TGCGCCAGCAGCCAAGTTTCAGTTAGCACAGATACGCAGTATTTT.

The chain is built from TRBV7-2 and TRBJ2-1; 9 nucleotides align to TRBD1. Trimming took 5 bases from V and 4 from J; bases not matched to a gene: 6. The CDR3 loop spans 15 amino acids. Per germline, CDR1 SGHTA and CDR2 FQGNSA. The CDR3 DNA reads TGTGCCAGCAGCCCCTACAGGGGGCTGTACAATGAGCAGTTCTTC. As protein: CASSPYRGLYNEQFF.

The chain has TRBV5-4 and TRBJ2-6, with D possibly matching TRBD2 (7 bases). This CDR3 has 16 residues. Per the germline V gene, CDR1 is SGHNT and CDR2 is YYREEE (reference sequence). The V end was cut by 6 bases, the J end by 0 bases, with 13 bases between. The CDR3 DNA sequence: TGTGCCAGCAACAAGGGGGGGTACTCTGGGGCCAACGTCCTGACTTTC. Residues: CASNKGGYSGANVLTF.

This clonotype came up a few times. This chain connects TRBV28 to TRBJ2-6, with D tentatively TRBD2 (5 bases). In germline, CDR1 is MDHEN, CDR2 SYDVKM. V lost 2 bases, J lost 0 bases, and 20 bases lay in between. This CDR3 spans 20 amino acids. CDR3 DNA: TGTGCCAGCAGTTTACGTGGCGGGCGCAGGTTCGTCTCTGGGGCCAACGTCCTGACTTTC. This translates into CASSLRGGRRFVSGANVLTF.

This clonotype showed up just a few times. The chain joins TRBV2 to TRBJ2-1; 7 bases are shared with TRBD2. The germline CDR1 and CDR2 sequences are SNHLY and FYNNEI. The CDR3 is made up of 15 amino acids. With V trimmed by 6 bases and J by 6 bases, 11 bases remained unmatched. CDR3 in amino acids: CASRGSGAPGNEQFF. CDR3 bases: TGTGCCAGCAGAGGAAGCGGGGCCCCAGGCAATGAGCAGTTCTTC. The complete variable domain, with remaining parts taken from reference TRBV2 and TRBJ2-1, reads EPEVTQTPSHQVTQMGQEVILRCVPISNHLYFYWYRQILGQKVEFLVSFYNNEISEKSEIFDDQFSVERPDGSNFTLKIRSTKLEDSAMYFCASRGSGAPGNEQFFGPGTRLTVL.

The chain is built from TRBV29-1 and TRBJ2-1; D is tentatively TRBD1 or TRBD2 (5 bases each). V was shortened by 4 bases and J by 12 bases, with 16 bases between the two germline ends. Looked up from germline, CDR1 is SQVTM and CDR2 is ANQGSEA. This CDR3 comprises 12 residues. The CDR3 sequence: CSVVGEGRGQFF. CDR3 bases: TGCAGCGTTGTTGGCGAGGGAAGGGGGCAGTTCTTC.

The chain links TRBV20-1 to TRBJ2-1; 8 bases are shared with TRBD2. This CDR3 has 16 amino acids. The germline CDR1 and CDR2 sequences are DFQATT and SNEGSKA (reference sequence). The V segment lost 3 bases and the J segment 2 bases; nucleotides outside the gene matches: 9. CDR3 DNA sequence: TGCAGTGCTAGTATAGCGGGGTCACGGGCCTACAATGAGCAGTTCTTC. This codes for CSASIAGSRAYNEQFF.

This clonotype turned up a few times. This chain joins TRBV5-6 and TRBJ1-1; D is uncertain. Between the trimmed V and J ends, which lost 2 bases and 4 bases, there was a span of 12 bases. From germline, CDR1 is SGHDT and CDR2 YYEEEE. This CDR3 region has 14 residues. The CDR3 DNA sequence: TGTGCCAGCAGCTTCAGTCTGTTGGGCACTGAAGCTTTCTTT. It encodes CASSFSLLGTEAFF.

This rearrangement joins TRBV18 to TRBJ2-3, with D perhaps TRBD1 (5 bases). CDR1 is KGHSH, CDR2 LQKENI, per germline. V was trimmed by 1 base and J by 5 bases, leaving 13 bases between them. The CDR3 runs 15 residues. The CDR3 protein is CASSPLGYTGDTQYF. CDR3 DNA sequence: TGTGCCAGCTCACCACTTGGGTATACAGGAGATACGCAGTATTTT.

This clonotype appeared many times. The V call is TRBV12-3 or TRBV12-4, the J call TRBJ2-1; perhaps TRBD1 as D (5 bases). The CDR3 has 15 residues. Trimming removed 7 bases from V and 2 bases from J, with 15 bases in between. The DNA for the CDR3 is TGTGCCAGCACCACCCTAACAGGCCCCTACAATGAGCAGTTCTTC. It specifies CASTTLTGPYNEQFF.

This clonotype was seen a few times. This sequence joins TRBV10-3 and TRBJ2-2; 8 positions agree with TRBD1. Trimming cost V 6 bases and J 4 bases; bases outside gene matches: 7. This CDR3 is built from 15 residues. Germline loops: CDR1 ENHRY, CDR2 SYGVKD. CDR3 sequence reads: CAISPGGAGTGELFF. CDR3 DNA sequence: TGTGCCATCAGCCCAGGGGGCGCGGGCACCGGGGAGCTGTTTTTT.

There are many counts of this clonotype. The rearrangement joins TRBV7-2 to TRBJ2-2; D gene ambiguous. Deletions cut 1 base from V and 9 bases from J, with 3 bases between. The CDR3 consists of 11 residues. The V gene's germline CDR1 is SGHTA and CDR2 FQGNSA. The CDR3, as DNA: TGTGCCAGCAGCTTAGGGAGGGAGCTGTTTTTT. Translation: CASSLGRELFF.

This clonotype was picked up a small number of times. The chain uses TRBV20-1 and TRBJ1-6; TRBD1 might be the D (6 bases). V lost 2 bases and J lost 0, with 20 bases in between. Germline V CDR1 and CDR2: DFQATT, SNEGSKA (reference sequence). The CDR3 consists of 19 residues. The CDR3 DNA sequence: TGCAGTGCTAGACCGGCGTTTACAGGGACTATCTCCTATAATTCACCCCTCCACTTT. The encoded protein is CSARPAFTGTISYNSPLHF.

The sample holds a few counts of this clonotype. The chain has TRBV27 and TRBJ2-3; D is unclear. CDR3 length: 14 amino acids. The ends were cut back, 2 bases at V and 8 bases at J, with 14 bases in the middle. Germline V gene lookup returns CDR1 MNHEY and CDR2 SMNVEV (reference sequence). Written as DNA, the CDR3 is TGTGCCAGCAGTTTAAGGGTTCGACTTGGTACGCAGTATTTT. Protein product: CASSLRVRLGTQYF.

This clonotype was seen repeatedly, ten times or more. This rearrangement joins TRBV12-3 or TRBV12-4 to TRBJ1-6; D may be TRBD1 (5 bases). The V end was cut by 7 bases, the J end by 3 bases, with 13 bases between. The CDR3 consists of 15 residues. CDR3 nucleotide sequence: TGTGCCAGCAAGCTTGACAGCGGCTATAATTCACCCCTCCACTTT. Translation gives CASKLDSGYNSPLHF.

V and J are TRBV20-1 and TRBJ2-5, with 13 bases fitting TRBD2. The CDR3 is made up of 18 amino acids. Germline-derived CDR1 and CDR2 are DFQATT and SNEGSKA (reference sequence). Trimming removed 1 base from V and 2 bases from J; junction bases left unmatched: 10. Written as DNA, the CDR3 is TGCAGTGCTAGAGGCGGGGAGGGGACTAGCGGGGAACAAGAGACCCAGTACTTC. It yields the protein CSARGGEGTSGEQETQYF.

This clonotype occurred a few times. The V call is TRBV5-5, the J call TRBJ1-1; D perhaps matches TRBD1 (5 bases). Germline V gene sequence: CDR1 SGHKS, CDR2 YYEKEE (reference sequence). With 4 bases removed from V and 4 bases from J, the gap between germline ends came to 20 bases. The CDR3 totals 16 residues. The CDR3 reads CASSPGPAGLVTEAFF. The CDR3, as DNA: TGTGCCAGCAGCCCGGGACCCGCAGGGTTGGTCACTGAAGCTTTCTTT.